The clone carrying this T cell receptor (beta chain) came up many times. The junction departs from the called germline gene at one end, perhaps through a read error. TCRdb fed the PCR reads into MiXCR, producing one record per CDR3 protein. In the table there are 40,000 to 45,000 distinct CDR3 sequences, about 19% of which are singletons. This entry comes from a study of molecular identifiers for immune sequencing clone quantification. This CDR3 comprises 12 residues. Germline assignment: CDR1 MNHNY and CDR2 SVGAGI (reference sequence). The chain recombines TRBV6-6 with TRBJ2-3, with 10 positions matching TRBD2. The sample taken for sequencing was naive CD8+ T cells from blood, with Jurkat cell RNA spiked in. Subset in this sample: FACS-sorted CD8+CD4-CCR7+CD45RA+ naive T cells. The clonotype comes from a human donor in good health. Some libraries in this study had Jurkat cell RNA spiked in. The CDR3 region is CASTSPTSGPLF. The CDR3 nucleotides read TGTGCCAGCACCTCACCGACTAGCGGGCCACTGTTT.